This T cell receptor beta chain was obtained from a study of shared clonotypes between healthy human individuals. For the study at large: With ages of 18 to 49, the donors were two women and three men. Three plates were used per donor for CD4 naive, three for CD4 memory, two for CD8 naive and one for CD8 memory. Study-level findings and limits: Non-shared clonotypes had lower generation probabilities than those shared by all four donors.

Worth noting for this clone: Its antigen remains unidentified.

Naive CD8 populations comprised CD45RO-negative cells positively selected for CCR7, excluding terminally differentiated effector memory CD45RA+ cells. Trimming at V came to 4 bases and at J to 0 bases, leaving 11 bases not matched to a gene. From germline, CDR1 is SGHNT and CDR2 YYREEE (reference sequence). The CDR3 length is 18 residues. Genomic DNA belonging to each subset was distributed in equal measure over several immunoSEQ plates. The protocol was immunoSEQ multiplex PCR, while the TCRdb copy is restricted to in-frame clones and leaves out a portion. The data contain more than 600,000 clones, under 95% of them singletons.

The rearrangement uses TRBV5-4 and TRBJ2-1, with TRBD2 matching 9 bases. The source is a man aged 25 to 40 in good health. Sequences were obtained from naive CD8+ T cells sorted from blood. CDR3 region: CASSPGLAVMSSYNEQFF. CDR3 nucleotide sequence: TGTGCCAGCAGCCCGGGACTAGCTGTTATGTCCTCCTACAATGAGCAGTTCTTC.